These 17 T cell receptor beta chains originate from one sample sequenced in a study of blood T cell repertoires in COVID-19. The protocol was immunoSEQ multiplex PCR, while the TCRdb copy is restricted to in-frame clones and leaves out a portion. The table records nearly 350,000 clones, 85% to 90% of them present only once. Sequencing was carried out using peripheral blood. All receptors come from a woman aged 50 to 60 with COVID-19, enrolled during active disease.

The chain combines TRBV6-6 with TRBJ1-1; no definite D call. Trimming removed 6 bases from V and 4 bases from J, with 12 bases in between. The length of the CDR3 is 13 residues. Germline V gives CDR1 MNHNY, CDR2 SVGAGI (reference sequence). The CDR3 nucleotides read TGTGCCAGCAGCTACCGGGGTAGCACTGAAGCTTTCTTT. Residues: CASSYRGSTEAFF.

J is TRBJ2-7 and V is TRBV10-3, with 8 nucleotides matching TRBD2. Losses at the gene ends were 8 bases for V and 4 bases for J; bases not matched to a gene: 7. CDR3 length: 13 residues. In germline, CDR1 is ENHRY, CDR2 SYGVKD. The CDR3 DNA follows: TGTGCCATCTCGCCAATAGCGGGGTACGAGCAGTACTTC. As protein: CAISPIAGYEQYF.

This clone was seen only once. The V call is TRBV5-5, the J call TRBJ2-7, with D unresolved. The CDR3 is 15 amino acids. Trimming stripped 2 bases from V and 3 bases from J, with 15 bases between. Looked up from germline, CDR1 is SGHKS and CDR2 is YYEKEE (reference sequence). DNA for the CDR3: TGTGCCAGCAGCTTCGACACCGCCTTGGGCTACGAGCAGTACTTC. As protein: CASSFDTALGYEQYF.

This clone was observed once. The rearrangement links TRBV7-9 to TRBJ2-1; TRBD2 matches at 7 bases. J lost 7 bases, V lost 5 bases, and 11 bases had no gene match. The germline gives CDR1 SEHNR, CDR2 FQNEAQ (reference sequence). The CDR3 is 15 amino acids. For the CDR3, the DNA is TGTGCCAGCAGCCCGCTAGCGGTCATCGAGAATGAGCAGTTCTTC. Protein: CASSPLAVIENEQFF.

The chain recombines TRBV5-1 with TRBJ2-4; 7 nucleotides line up with TRBD1. This CDR3 is 15 amino acids long. Germline CDR1 reads SGHRS; CDR2 reads YFSETQ. V shed 4 bases and J 1 base; nucleotides not matched to a gene: 5. The CDR3 here is CASSGTQGAKNIQYF. The CDR3 DNA reads TGCGCCAGCAGCGGTACACAGGGGGCCAAAAACATTCAGTACTTC.

The V call is TRBV28, the J call TRBJ2-7; D is ambiguous. V was cut by 4 bases and J by 6 bases, with 10 bases left in between. This CDR3 region has 12 residues. Per germline, CDR1 MDHEN and CDR2 SYDVKM. In DNA, the CDR3 is TGTGCCAGCAGTTCCAGTTTAACCGAGCAGTACTTC. It encodes CASSSSLTEQYF.

The V and J genes are TRBV9 and TRBJ1-1; D ambiguous. Trimming stripped 3 bases from V and 5 bases from J, with 8 bases between. CDR3 length: 12 residues. Germline assignment: CDR1 SGDLS and CDR2 YYNGEE. Written as DNA, the CDR3 is TGTGCCAGCAGCGGGGCTGAGACTGAAGCTTTCTTT. Amino acid sequence: CASSGAETEAFF.

The chain links TRBV19 to TRBJ1-1; possible D gene TRBD1, 6 bases. Trimming left V 9 bases short and J 3 bases short, with 11 bases between. The CDR3 is made up of 12 amino acids. The germline CDR1 and CDR2 sequences are LNHDA and SQIVND (reference sequence). The CDR3 DNA is TGTGCCAGCAGAAACAGGGACACTGAAGCTTTCTTT. This sequence encodes CASRNRDTEAFF.

This chain joins TRBV7-2 and TRBJ2-2, with 7 bases matching TRBD2. V shed 1 base, J shed 3 bases, and the junction held 2 bases outside the gene matches. Germline V gene lookup returns CDR1 SGHTA and CDR2 FQGNSA. The CDR3 contains 15 residues. This chain's CDR3 is CASSLVAGDTGELFF. DNA of the CDR3: TGTGCCAGCAGCTTAGTCGCGGGAGACACCGGGGAGCTGTTTTTT.

The V and J genes are TRBV5-4 and TRBJ1-4; 8 bases agree with TRBD1. Germline lookup yields CDR1 SGHNT and CDR2 YYREEE (reference sequence). V lost 5 bases to trimming and J lost 8 bases; unmatched junction nucleotides: 17. The CDR3 has 17 residues. CDR3 DNA: TGTGCCAGCAGTCTAAAGGACAGGGACACCGCGGGGGAAAAACTGTTTTTT. It is translated as CASSLKDRDTAGEKLFF.

This rearrangement joins TRBV14 to TRBJ2-3; no reliable D call. Germline V CDR1 and CDR2: SGHDN, FVKESK. V lost 1 base to trimming and J lost 1 base, with 9 bases between them. This CDR3 contains 15 residues. The CDR3 nucleotides are TGTGCCAGCAGCCAAGCCCAGTCCCGCACAGATACGCAGTATTTT. Protein product: CASSQAQSRTDTQYF.

The chain employs TRBV29-1 and TRBJ2-1; D gene uncertain. The CDR3 has 12 residues. CDR1 and CDR2 from the germline V gene are SQVTM and ANQGSEA. The V end was cut by 1 base, the J end by 8 bases, with 9 bases between. Here the CDR3 reads CSVEGGRDEQFF. In DNA form, the CDR3 reads TGCAGCGTTGAAGGTGGTAGAGATGAGCAGTTCTTC.

The chain combines TRBV6-5 with TRBJ1-2, with 12 positions matching TRBD1. The CDR3 totals 16 residues. Germline trimming cut 2 bases from V and 4 bases from J; bases unmatched to any gene: 5. Germline loops: CDR1 MNHEY, CDR2 SVGAGI. The CDR3 region is CASSYAPGQGAYGYTF. The DNA for the CDR3 is TGTGCCAGCAGTTACGCTCCGGGACAGGGGGCCTATGGCTACACCTTC.

The V call is TRBV14, the J call TRBJ1-4; 9 bases line up with TRBD1. The CDR3 has 15 amino acids. CDR1 SGHDN and CDR2 FVKESK come from the germline V gene. The V and J ends lost 4 bases and 5 bases, in that order; junction bases with no gene match: 5. The CDR3 nucleotides read TGTGCCAGCAGCCGACAGGGGGTCCCGAATGAAAAACTGTTTTTT. Encoded protein: CASSRQGVPNEKLFF.

V and J are TRBV10-3 and TRBJ1-6; D is possibly TRBD1 (5 bases). Germline values: CDR1 ENHRY, CDR2 SYGVKD. The CDR3 runs to 14 residues. V gave up 4 bases and J gave up 9 bases, with 13 bases separating them. The CDR3 DNA is TGTGCCATCAGTGCCCAGGGCACTGGTTCACCCCTCCACTTT. It specifies CAISAQGTGSPLHF.

The J gene is TRBJ2-1, the V gene TRBV7-2; D unresolved. Germline V gene data show CDR1 as SGHTA and CDR2 as FQGNSA. This CDR3 region has 13 residues. With 0 bases removed from V and 9 bases from J, the gap between germline ends came to 9 bases. Here the CDR3 DNA reads TGTGCCAGCAGCTTAGCGCTTAGTAGTGAGCAGTTCTTC. Translating gives CASSLALSSEQFF. Drawing the rest from reference TRBV7-2 and TRBJ2-1, the complete variable domain is GAGVSQSPSNKVTEKGKDVELRCDPISGHTALYWYRQSLGQGLEFLIYFQGNSAPDKSGLPSDRFSAERTGGSVSTLTIQRTQQEDSAVYLCASSLALSSEQFFGPGTRLTVL.

This clone was found once. This chain connects TRBV5-6 to TRBJ1-3; D gene unclear. The V gene's germline CDR1 is SGHDT and CDR2 YYEEEE. Trimming stripped 1 base from V and 4 bases from J, with 3 bases between. This CDR3 contains 12 residues. CDR3 in amino acids: CASSLQGNTIYF. CDR3 in DNA: TGTGCCAGCAGCTTGCAGGGAAACACCATATATTTT.